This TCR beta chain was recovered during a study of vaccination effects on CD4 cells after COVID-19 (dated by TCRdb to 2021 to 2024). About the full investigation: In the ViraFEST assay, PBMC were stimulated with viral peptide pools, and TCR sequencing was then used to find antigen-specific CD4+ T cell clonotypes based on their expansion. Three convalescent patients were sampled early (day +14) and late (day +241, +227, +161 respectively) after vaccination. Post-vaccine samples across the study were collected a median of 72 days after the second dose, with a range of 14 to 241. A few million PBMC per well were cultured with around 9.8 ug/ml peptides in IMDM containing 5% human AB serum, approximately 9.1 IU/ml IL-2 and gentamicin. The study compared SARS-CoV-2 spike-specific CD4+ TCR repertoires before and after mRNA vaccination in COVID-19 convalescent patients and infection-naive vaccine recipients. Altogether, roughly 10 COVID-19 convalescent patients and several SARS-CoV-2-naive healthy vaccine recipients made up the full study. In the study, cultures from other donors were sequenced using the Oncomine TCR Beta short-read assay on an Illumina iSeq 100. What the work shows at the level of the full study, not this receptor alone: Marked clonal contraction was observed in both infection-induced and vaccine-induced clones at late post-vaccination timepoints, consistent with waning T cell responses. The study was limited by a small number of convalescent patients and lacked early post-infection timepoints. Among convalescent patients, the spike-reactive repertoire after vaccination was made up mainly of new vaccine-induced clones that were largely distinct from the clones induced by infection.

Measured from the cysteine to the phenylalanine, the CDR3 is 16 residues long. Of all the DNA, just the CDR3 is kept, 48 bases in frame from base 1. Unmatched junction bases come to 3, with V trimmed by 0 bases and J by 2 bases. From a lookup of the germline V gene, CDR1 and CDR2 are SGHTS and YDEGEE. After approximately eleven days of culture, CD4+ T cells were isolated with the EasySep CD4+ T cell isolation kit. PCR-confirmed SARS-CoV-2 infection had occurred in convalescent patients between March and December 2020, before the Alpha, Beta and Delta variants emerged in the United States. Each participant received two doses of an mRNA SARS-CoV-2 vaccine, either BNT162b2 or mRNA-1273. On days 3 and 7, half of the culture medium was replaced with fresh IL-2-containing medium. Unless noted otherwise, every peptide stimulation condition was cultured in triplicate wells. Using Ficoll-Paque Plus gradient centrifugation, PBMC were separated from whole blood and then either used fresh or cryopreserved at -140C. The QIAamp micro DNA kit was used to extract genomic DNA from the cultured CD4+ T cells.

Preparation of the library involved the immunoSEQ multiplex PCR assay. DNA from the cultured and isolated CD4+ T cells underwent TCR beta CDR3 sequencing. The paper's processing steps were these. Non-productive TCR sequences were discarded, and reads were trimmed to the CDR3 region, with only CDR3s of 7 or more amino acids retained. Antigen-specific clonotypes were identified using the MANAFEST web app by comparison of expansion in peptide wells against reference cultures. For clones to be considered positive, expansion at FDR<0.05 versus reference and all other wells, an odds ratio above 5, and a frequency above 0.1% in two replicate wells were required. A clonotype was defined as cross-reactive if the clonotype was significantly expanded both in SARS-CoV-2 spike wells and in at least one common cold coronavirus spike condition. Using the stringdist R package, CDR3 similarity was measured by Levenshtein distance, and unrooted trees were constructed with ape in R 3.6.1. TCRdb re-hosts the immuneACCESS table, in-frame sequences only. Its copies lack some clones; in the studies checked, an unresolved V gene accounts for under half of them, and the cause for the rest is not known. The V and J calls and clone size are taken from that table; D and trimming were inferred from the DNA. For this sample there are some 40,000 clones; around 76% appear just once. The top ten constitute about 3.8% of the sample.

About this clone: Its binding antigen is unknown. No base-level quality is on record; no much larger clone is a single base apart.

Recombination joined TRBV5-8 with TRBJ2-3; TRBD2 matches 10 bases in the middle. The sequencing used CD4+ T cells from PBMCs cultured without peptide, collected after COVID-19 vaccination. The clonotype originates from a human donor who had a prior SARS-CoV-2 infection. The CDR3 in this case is CASSLVLAGDTDTQYF. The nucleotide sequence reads TGTGCCAGCAGCTTGGTGCTAGCGGGGGACACAGATACGCAGTATTTT. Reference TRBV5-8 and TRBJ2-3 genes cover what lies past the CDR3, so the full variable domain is EAGVTQSPTHLIKTRGQQATLRCSPISGHTSVYWYQQALGLGLQFLLWYDEGEERNRGNFPPRFSGRQFPNYSSELNVNALELEDSALYLCASSLVLAGDTDTQYFGPGTRLTVL.